These T cell receptor beta chains were read from a single sample in a study of OX40 agonist ivuxolimab in advanced cancers. Sequencing used immunoSEQ multiplex PCR; TCRdb keeps in-frame clones, though not all of them. Seen here are fewer than 85,000 clones, approximately 83% observed once, and the top ten hold 0.5% to 0.6%. Sequencing was performed on CD4+ or CD8+ T cells sorted from blood, taken in a trial of the OX40 agonist ivuxolimab. These receptors were taken from an adult with an advanced solid tumor such as melanoma, head and neck, liver or kidney cancer. Both conserved end residues are part of each CDR3. A D gene is named only where the DNA matches it firmly. The listing skips clone size in some rows; elsewhere it reads once, few, many or a size class.

NA	TRBJ1-1	TRBV2	NA	14	TGTGCCAGCAGTTACACATTCGGAGGGACTGAAGCTTTCTTT	CASSYTFGGTEAFF
TRBD1	TRBJ1-2	TRBV19	NA	17	TGTGCCAGTAGTTGGGGGACAGGGGGCGCTTCCCCATCGGGCTACACCTTC	CASSWGTGGASPSGYTF
TRBD1	TRBJ2-3	TRBV4-1	once	17	TGCGCCAGCAGCCAAGCCCCGGGACAGGGAGGAAGAGATACGCAGTATTTT	CASSQAPGQGGRDTQYF
NA	TRBJ2-1	TRBV11-2	NA	16	TGTGCCAGCAGCCCCCAGGGGTGGAGCTCCTACAATGAGCAGTTCTTC	CASSPQGWSSYNEQFF
NA	TRBJ1-4	TRBV15	NA	14	TGTGCCACCAGCAGAGATGTCGGCAGGGAAAAACTGTTTTTT	CATSRDVGREKLFF
NA	TRBJ2-2	TRBV9	NA	16	TGTGCCAGCAGCGTAGATGGGGGGTTACCCACCGGGGAGCTGTTTTTT	CASSVDGGLPTGELFF
NA	TRBJ2-7	TRBV5-1	NA	13	TGCGCCAGCAGCCTACTAGGTGCCTACGAGCAGTACTTC	CASSLLGAYEQYF
NA	TRBJ2-7	TRBV5-4	NA	14	TGTGCCAGCAGCTTGAATCTCCGGGCCTACGAGCAGTACTTC	CASSLNLRAYEQYF
NA	TRBJ2-7	TRBV6-5	NA	11	TGTGCCAGCAGTGACGGTTACGAGCAGTACTTC	CASSDGYEQYF
NA	TRBJ2-7	TRBV5-1	NA	14	TGCGCCAGCAGCTTGGGTGATCGCTCCTACGAGCAGTACTTC	CASSLGDRSYEQYF
NA	TRBJ2-1	TRBV6-4	NA	13	TGTGCCAGCAGTGTTGGGGCCTACAATGAGCAGTTCTTC	CASSVGAYNEQFF
TRBD1	TRBJ2-6	TRBV4-1	NA	20	TGCGCCAGCAGCCTATCAACCTCCGGGACAGGGAGCTCTGGGGCCAACGTCCTGACTTTC	CASSLSTSGTGSSGANVLTF
TRBD1	TRBJ1-5	TRBV30	NA	14	TGTGCCTGGAGTGCTCAGACAGGGAACCAGCCCCAGCATTTT	CAWSAQTGNQPQHF
TRBD1	TRBJ2-7	TRBV20-1	NA	11	TGCAGTGCTAATAGGGGGCGGGAGCAGTACTTC	CSANRGREQYF
TRBD1	TRBJ2-5	TRBV6-1	NA	16	TGTGCCAGCAGTGAAGGGACAGGGGGTGGGAGAGAGACCCAGTACTTC	CASSEGTGGGRETQYF
NA	TRBJ1-1	TRBV9	few	13	TGTGCCAGCAGCGTGGGGGGATCCACTGAAGCTTTCTTT	CASSVGGSTEAFF
NA	TRBJ1-2	TRBV5-8	NA	16	TGTGCCAGCAGCTTGGGAAGTGTTCGAGCTAACTATGGCTACACCTTC	CASSLGSVRANYGYTF
NA	TRBJ1-1	TRBV11-2	NA	13	TGTGCCAGCAGCTTAGATCGGAACACTGAAGCTTTCTTT	CASSLDRNTEAFF
NA	TRBJ2-2	TRBV7-2	NA	15	TGTGCCAGCAGCCCGGCACTTCTGTATTCCGGGGAGCTGTTTTTT	CASSPALLYSGELFF
NA	TRBJ2-3	TRBV5-1	NA	14	TGCGCCAGCAGGGGCACGGTTAGCACAGATACGCAGTATTTT	CASRGTVSTDTQYF
TRBD2	TRBJ2-7	TRBV30	NA	11	TGTGCCTGGACCCCCGGGGGGGAGCAGTACTTC	CAWTPGGEQYF
NA	TRBJ2-7	TRBV6-6	NA	12	TGTGCCAGCAGTCCCACAGGGCGCGAGCAGTACTTC	CASSPTGREQYF
TRBD1	TRBJ2-7	TRBV10-3	NA	14	TGTGCCATCAAGGTACAGGGGGCCGACCACGAGCAGTACTTC	CAIKVQGADHEQYF
NA	TRBJ2-1	TRBV19	NA	17	TGTGCCAGTAGTATAGAGGGCGGAGGGAGCTCCTACAATGAGCAGTTCTTC	CASSIEGGGSSYNEQFF
NA	TRBJ1-3	TRBV7-9	NA	16	TGTGCCAGCAGCCCCCAGACCGCCAGCTCTGGAAACACCATATATTTT	CASSPQTASSGNTIYF
NA	TRBJ1-1	TRBV5-5	NA	14	TGTGCCAGCAGCTCACTGACAGGAAGGACTGAAGCTTTCTTT	CASSSLTGRTEAFF
NA	TRBJ2-3	TRBV28	NA	16	TGTGCCAGCAGTTTGGTGGGGGCGGGGAGCACAGATACGCAGTATTTT	CASSLVGAGSTDTQYF
NA	TRBJ1-4	TRBV5-1	once	15	TGCGCCAGCAGTCTGGACAGTGCAACTAATGAAAAACTGTTTTTT	CASSLDSATNEKLFF
NA	TRBJ2-3	TRBV10-3	NA	12	TGTGCCATCAGTGAGTCGGACAGAACGCAGTATTTT	CAISESDRTQYF
NA	TRBJ2-2	TRBV18	NA	16	TGTGCCAGCTCACCGTTTGGACAGTCGAACACCGGGGAGCTGTTTTTT	CASSPFGQSNTGELFF
NA	TRBJ2-7	TRBV29-1	NA	11	TGCAGCGTTGAATACCTCTACGAGCAGTACTTC	CSVEYLYEQYF
TRBD1	TRBJ2-7	TRBV11-3	NA	15	TGTGCCAGCAGCTTAGAATCCGGGACAGGCTACGAGCAGTACTTC	CASSLESGTGYEQYF
NA	TRBJ2-7	TRBV10-2	NA	15	TGCGCCAGCAGTCCTGGTCGCCGGGTCTCCTACGAGCAGTACTTC	CASSPGRRVSYEQYF
NA	TRBJ2-5	TRBV18	NA	12	TGTGCCAGCTCACCAGGAGAAGAGACCCAGTACTTC	CASSPGEETQYF
NA	TRBJ2-7	TRBV30	NA	15	TGTGCCGGGACAGAGGGGAGCGGGAGACACTACGAGCAGTACTTC	CAGTEGSGRHYEQYF